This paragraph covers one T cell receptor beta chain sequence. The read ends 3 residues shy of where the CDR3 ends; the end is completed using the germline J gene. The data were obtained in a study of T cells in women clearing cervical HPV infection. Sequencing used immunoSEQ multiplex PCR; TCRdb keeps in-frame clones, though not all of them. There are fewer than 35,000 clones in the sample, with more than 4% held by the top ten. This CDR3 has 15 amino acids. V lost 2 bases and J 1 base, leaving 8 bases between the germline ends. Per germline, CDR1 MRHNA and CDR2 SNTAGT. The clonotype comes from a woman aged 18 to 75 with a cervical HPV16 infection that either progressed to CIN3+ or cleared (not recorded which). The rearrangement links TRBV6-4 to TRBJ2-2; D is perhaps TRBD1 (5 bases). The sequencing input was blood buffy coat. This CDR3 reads CASSDGAGNTGELFF. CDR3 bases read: TGTGCCAGCAGTGACGGGGCAGGGAACACCGGGGAG.